This entry features one T cell receptor beta chain sequence. As yet, its antigen is unknown. Trimming at V came to 5 bases and at J to 6 bases, leaving 12 bases not matched to a gene. The germline V gene has CDR1 SEHNR and CDR2 FQNEAQ (reference sequence). This CDR3 has 15 amino acids. PCR primers comprised 60 Vbeta and 13 Jbeta primers. Data came from immunoSEQ multiplex PCR; TCRdb stores just in-frame clones and leaves some out. This table holds 150,000 to 200,000 clones, about four fifths found once. This record belongs to a study of cytomegalovirus exposure and HLA in healthy donors. Findings and caveats of the study: A prior analysis recorded that most TCR beta V segments were productive about 90% or about 30% of the time. When a later analysis was performed, an Asian-associated ancestry cluster reportedly had fewer N-insertions than the approximately 690-donor mean. Researchers left out some V segments, among them TRBV6-2 and TRBV6-3, as indistinguishable.

This clonotype was obtained from a young woman in good health and CMV-seropositive. Source material: PBMCs. This chain links TRBV7-9 with TRBJ1-2, with 7 bases aligning to TRBD1. The CDR3 coding sequence is TGTGCCAGCAGCCCGGGACAGCCGCGGGCGAATGGCTACACCTTC. Translation: CASSPGQPRANGYTF.